The source of this T cell receptor (beta chain) is a study of response to subunit inactivated influenza vaccine. Study findings and constraints: A suggestion made by the authors is that each seasonal influenza vaccination recruits few new T cells.

V gave up 6 bases and J gave up 5 bases; unmatched junction bases: 9. In germline, CDR1 is SQVTM, CDR2 ANQGSEA. This CDR3 has 13 amino acids. TCRdb independently ran MiXCR on the RT-PCR reads; one entry per CDR3 protein. The table has hundreds of thousands of distinct CDR3 sequences, 11% to 15% seen once; the top ten hold 6% to 7%. Worth noting for this clonotype: Its antigen is unknown.

The receptor was isolated from a man aged 50-60 years who received an inactivated influenza vaccine. The chain combines TRBV29-1 with TRBJ1-1; TRBD1 matches 7 bases. Here the sequenced sample was PBMCs from blood, taken 14 to 15 days before vaccination. CDR3 nucleotides: TGCAGCGTGAGCCTCACAGGGGAAACTGAAGCTTTCTTT. Its translation: CSVSLTGETEAFF.